This entry lists 21 T cell receptor beta chains sequenced from one sample in a study of T-cell memory formation after mild COVID-19. TCRdb re-analysed the 5' RACE reads in MiXCR, keeping a single row per CDR3 protein. Seen here are about 62,000 distinct CDR3 sequences, 9.3% observed once, and the top ten hold around 1.1%. The source material was PBMCs or a T cell subset sorted from them (not recorded which). The receptors derive from a man in his late teens or twenties who had mild COVID-19 (a few samples of this study predate the infection). Cell type and time point are not known.

This clonotype turned up a few times. The chain joins TRBV6-2 or TRBV6-3 to TRBJ1-2; 10 bases line up with TRBD1. V lost 2 bases, J lost 0 bases, and 9 bases stayed unmatched. There are 18 residues in the CDR3. Germline V gene sequence: CDR1 MNHEY, CDR2 SVGEGT. The CDR3 sequence is CASSYPQGQGKANYGYTF. The CDR3 coding sequence is TGTGCCAGCAGTTACCCCCAGGGACAGGGGAAGGCTAACTATGGCTACACCTTC.

This clonotype was recorded many times. The chain carries TRBV4-1 and TRBJ2-4; 13 nucleotides align to TRBD2. The CDR3 is 20 amino acids. Looked up from germline, CDR1 is MGHRA and CDR2 is YSYEKL. V lost 6 bases to trimming and J lost 1 base; unmatched junction nucleotides: 15. CDR3 protein: CASRPTQLAGGASAKNIQYF. CDR3 nucleotides: TGCGCCAGCAGACCTACCCAACTAGCGGGGGGGGCAAGCGCCAAAAACATTCAGTACTTC.

The J gene is TRBJ2-6, the V gene TRBV5-1; tentative D call: TRBD1 (5 bases). The V end was cut by 2 bases, the J end by 0 bases, with 9 bases between. Germline CDR1 reads SGHRS; CDR2 reads YFSETQ. This CDR3 has 16 amino acids. DNA of the CDR3: TGCGCCAGCAGCTTCGACAGAGTCTCTGGGGCCAACGTCCTGACTTTC. This sequence encodes CASSFDRVSGANVLTF.

This chain connects TRBV5-1 to TRBJ2-6, with 9 bases fitting TRBD1. V trimming: 4 bases; J trimming: 1 base; junction bases outside the gene matches: 9. The CDR3 sequence is 18 residues long. Per the germline V gene, CDR1 is SGHRS and CDR2 is YFSETQ. CDR3 amino acids: CASSPPGTGRSGANVLTF. CDR3 DNA: TGCGCCAGCAGCCCTCCGGGGACAGGGAGGTCTGGGGCCAACGTCCTGACTTTC.

The rearrangement uses TRBV4-1 and TRBJ2-1; 8 bases are shared with TRBD2. The J segment lost 8 bases and the V segment lost 6 bases, leaving 12 bases of the junction unmatched. The CDR3 extends over 15 amino acids. Germline V gene lookup returns CDR1 MGHRA and CDR2 YSYEKL. CDR3 bases: TGCGCCAGCAGTAATCCGGGACTAGGTCCCCATGAGCAGTTCTTC. Its protein is CASSNPGLGPHEQFF.

In this sample, this clonotype turned up a few times. The chain recombines TRBV7-8 with TRBJ2-7; TRBD2 aligns across 11 bases. The CDR3 sequence is 16 residues long. Germline lookup yields CDR1 SGHVS and CDR2 FQNEAQ. V shed 5 bases and J 2 bases; nucleotides not matched to a gene: 8. Here the CDR3 DNA reads TGTGCCAGCAGCGAGTCCGGGACTAGCGGAGCCTACGAGCAGTACTTC. This gives the protein CASSESGTSGAYEQYF. The entire variable domain, with the rest obtained from reference TRBV7-8 and TRBJ2-7, is as follows: GAGVSQSPRYKVAKRGQDVALRCDPISGHVSLFWYQQALGQGPEFLTYFQNEAQLDKSGLPSDRFFAERPEGSVSTLKIQRTQQEDSAVYLCASSESGTSGAYEQYFGPGTRLTVT.

This clonotype turned up a few times. The chain links TRBV7-9 to TRBJ2-1; the match to TRBD1 covers 9 bases. The CDR3 has 16 amino acids. Looked up from germline, CDR1 is SEHNR and CDR2 is FQNEAQ (reference sequence). The junction had 7 bases not matched to a gene; V was cut back by 4 bases and J by 3 bases. The CDR3 is CASSSRGQGNYNEQFF. CDR3 coding DNA: TGTGCCAGCAGCTCGAGGGGACAGGGTAACTACAATGAGCAGTTCTTC.

The table lists this clonotype with a few counts. The J gene is TRBJ2-1, the V gene TRBV24-1, with D unresolved. The ends were cut back, 4 bases at V and 6 bases at J, with 15 bases in the middle. The CDR3 totals 15 residues. CDR1 is KGHDR and CDR2 is SFDVKD in the germline V gene. In DNA, the CDR3 is TGTGCCACCAGTGAGGTCTCCCCGGGTTCCAATGAGCAGTTCTTC. It is translated as CATSEVSPGSNEQFF.

The sample holds many counts of this clonotype. The CDR3 DNA sequence: TGCAGTGCTAGAAGCGGGGGGTCTAGCACAGATACGCAGTATTTT. This translates into CSARSGGSSTDTQYF. V gene TRBV20-1 combines with J gene TRBJ2-3; TRBD2 matches at 9 bases. CDR1 DFQATT and CDR2 SNEGSKA come from the germline V gene (reference sequence). This CDR3 contains 15 residues. Trimming removed 2 bases from V and 0 bases from J; junction bases left unmatched: 3.

This clonotype showed up many times. This chain links TRBV7-2 with TRBJ2-7; tentatively, D is TRBD1 or TRBD2 (7 bases each). The V gene's germline CDR1 is SGHTA and CDR2 FQGNSA. With 7 bases removed from V and 8 bases from J, the gap between germline ends came to 21 bases. The CDR3 runs to 14 residues. The CDR3 loop reads CASTAQGGPVKQYF. CDR3 nucleotides: TGTGCCAGCACCGCTCAGGGGGGGCCAGTGAAGCAGTACTTC. Variable domain in full (rest from reference TRBV7-2 and TRBJ2-7): GAGVSQSPSNKVTEKGKDVELRCDPISGHTALYWYRQSLGQGLEFLIYFQGNSAPDKSGLPSDRFSAERTGGSVSTLTIQRTQQEDSAVYLCASTAQGGPVKQYFGPGTRLTVT.

This clonotype was observed a few times. The rearrangement links TRBV6-6 to TRBJ2-7; the match to TRBD1 covers 7 bases. Per germline, CDR1 MNHNY and CDR2 SVGAGI (reference sequence). V dropped 6 bases and J dropped 7; count of bases not matched to a gene: 6. The length of the CDR3 is 12 residues. CDR3 protein: CASSQTGWEQYF. CDR3 DNA sequence: TGTGCCAGCAGCCAGACAGGGTGGGAGCAGTACTTC.

This clonotype appeared a few times. V is TRBV7-9 and J is TRBJ2-7; possible D gene TRBD2, 6 bases. CDR3 size: 14 residues. Germline CDR1 and CDR2: SEHNR and FQNEAQ (reference sequence). Trimming removed 2 bases from V and 7 bases from J, with 15 bases in between. CDR3 region: CASSLLAGAGEQYF. In nucleotides, the CDR3 is TGTGCCAGCAGCTTATTAGCAGGCGCGGGGGAGCAGTACTTC. Looking up the rest from reference TRBV7-9 and TRBJ2-7 gives the full variable domain: DTGVSQNPRHKITKRGQNVTFRCDPISEHNRLYWYRQTLGQGPEFLTYFQNEAQLEKSRLLSDRFSAERPKGSFSTLEIQRTEQGDSAMYLCASSLLAGAGEQYFGPGTRLTVT.

In nucleotides, the CDR3 is TGTGCCAGCAGCTCGGGGGGTACGACCTCCTACGAGCAGTACGTC. Translated, it gives CASSSGGTTSYEQYV. The chain has TRBV6-2 or TRBV6-3 and TRBJ2-7; TRBD2 matches 7 bases. Trimming at V came to 6 bases and at J to 0 bases, leaving 8 bases not matched to a gene. Germline V lookup: CDR1 MNHEY, CDR2 SVGEGT. CDR3 length: 15 residues.

There are many counts of this clonotype. The rearrangement uses TRBV7-2 and TRBJ2-1; D is possibly TRBD1 (5 bases). This CDR3 is 13 amino acids long. Germline lookup yields CDR1 SGHTA and CDR2 FQGNSA. Trimming took 4 bases from V and 8 from J, leaving 12 bases between them. DNA of the CDR3: TGTGCCAGCAGCTCAGCAGGGCACCATGAGCAGTTCTTC. Translation: CASSSAGHHEQFF.

In its sample, this clonotype was seen a few times. The chain links TRBV7-9 to TRBJ2-1; no clear D. V gave up 6 bases and J gave up 10 bases, with 13 bases separating them. Germline V CDR1 and CDR2: SEHNR, FQNEAQ (reference sequence). This CDR3 is built from 12 residues. The CDR3 nucleotides read TGTGCCAGCAGTCTAAACTTCATCGAGCAGTTCTTC. Its translation: CASSLNFIEQFF.

This clonotype was seen ten or more times. The rearrangement joins TRBV5-1 to TRBJ2-7, with 9 nucleotides matching TRBD1. The CDR3 covers 15 residues. The V gene's germline CDR1 is SGHRS and CDR2 YFSETQ. J was trimmed by 5 bases and V by 4 bases; bases with no gene match: 10. DNA of the CDR3: TGCGCCAGCAGCCCGGAAGGGACAGGGACCCACGAGCAGTACTTC. Amino acids: CASSPEGTGTHEQYF.

This rearrangement joins TRBV20-1 to TRBJ1-1, with 7 bases that match TRBD1. The CDR3 has 13 residues. The germline gives CDR1 DFQATT, CDR2 SNEGSKA (reference sequence). The J segment lost 10 bases and the V segment lost 4 bases, leaving 12 bases of the junction unmatched. CDR3 region: CSATPYEGAGAFF. The CDR3 DNA reads as TGCAGTGCTACGCCCTACGAGGGGGCGGGAGCTTTCTTT.

The chain couples TRBV4-2 to TRBJ1-1; 7 bases agree with TRBD1. The J segment lost 5 bases and the V segment lost 3 bases, leaving 6 bases of the junction unmatched. CDR3 length: 14 amino acids. Germline V gives CDR1 LGHNA, CDR2 YNFKEQ. As DNA, the CDR3 is TGTGCCAGCAGCCACAAAGACAGGGAAACTGAAGCTTTCTTT. Protein sequence: CASSHKDRETEAFF.

The rearrangement uses TRBV20-1 and TRBJ2-3, with 11 bases aligning to TRBD2. This CDR3 is built from 15 residues. V trimming: 3 bases; J trimming: 0 bases; junction bases outside the gene matches: 2. CDR1 and CDR2 from the germline V gene are DFQATT and SNEGSKA (reference sequence). The CDR3: CSARGLAVSTDTQYF. CDR3 nucleotide sequence: TGCAGTGCTAGGGGACTAGCGGTTAGCACAGATACGCAGTATTTT.

This clonotype occurred a few times. The chain combines TRBV7-6 with TRBJ2-5; D is unclear. V was trimmed by 4 bases and J by 5 bases, leaving 26 bases between them. Germline assignment: CDR1 SGHVS and CDR2 FNYEAQ. The CDR3 is made up of 18 amino acids. The CDR3 loop is CASSSRTPSFTRQETQYF. Here the CDR3 DNA reads TGTGCCAGCAGCTCCCGGACCCCCTCTTTTACAAGGCAGGAGACCCAGTACTTC.

This clonotype was counted a few times. CDR3 sequence: CASSQDRRAGNGYTF. The CDR3, as DNA: TGCGCCAGCAGCCAAGATAGGAGGGCAGGGAATGGCTACACCTTC. V is TRBV4-3 and J is TRBJ1-2; tentative D call: TRBD1 (5 bases). CDR1 is LGHNA, CDR2 YSLEER, per germline. V was pared by 0 bases and J by 6 bases, with 14 bases between. The CDR3 is 15 amino acids.